This T cell receptor beta chain originates from a study of cytomegalovirus exposure and HLA in healthy donors. Broader study findings: A cluster of highly shared sequence variants was likely a sequencing artifact. A later analysis by the authors found several of the most significant clusters apparently linked to common viral pathogens. Differences between HLA loci emerged in a later analysis of TCR association rates, with DRB1 most and HLA-C fewest.

The PCR employed 60 Vbeta primers together with 13 Jbeta primers. TCRdb keeps only in-frame clones here, not all; method: immunoSEQ multiplex PCR. Of 150,000 or so clones listed, approximately 80% are singletons. On this clone itself: Antigen unknown.

The CDR3 has 14 amino acids. Germline CDR1 is SQVTM and CDR2 is ANQGSEA. The V call is TRBV29-1, the J call TRBJ1-3; D may be TRBD2 (5 bases). The better agreement between TRBJ2-2 and the DNA end casts doubt on the J call. The sample was PBMCs. The TCR comes from a man over 45 in good health and CMV-seronegative. CDR3 sequence: CSVAVSTTPGELFF. In DNA form, the CDR3 reads TGCAGCGTTGCAGTGTCGACTACCCCCGGGGAGCTGTTTTTT.